This T cell receptor (beta chain) was identified during a study of cytomegalovirus exposure and HLA in healthy donors. PCR amplification relied on 60 Vbeta primers (plus 13 Jbeta primers). The repertoire was sequenced with immunoSEQ multiplex PCR; TCRdb's copy has only in-frame clones and lacks some. The repertoire holds about 110,000 clones, roughly 69% seen once, with approximately 3.9% in the top ten. The CDR3 spans 12 residues. Germline CDR1 and CDR2: MNHNY and SVGAGI (reference sequence). V shed 7 bases and J shed 8 bases, with 14 bases lying between them. This clone came up a few times. The antigen is unknown. Study-level results: A later analysis reportedly found that, within productive TCRs, an Asian-associated ancestry cluster had fewer N-insertions than the mean observed across the approximately 700 donors. The majority of TCR sequences were rare, yet some public TCRs appeared in many donors.

The gene calls are TRBV6-6 and TRBJ1-2; no definite D call. The source of this sequence is a man aged 30 to 39 in good health and CMV-seropositive. The sequenced sample was PBMCs. The CDR3 region has the DNA TGTGCCAGCACACCGGACTTCGGGGGCTACACCTTC. It translates to CASTPDFGGYTF.